What follows are 22 T cell receptor beta chains derived from one specimen sequenced in a study of T cell repertoires in cytomegalovirus infection. TCRdb used MiXCR to reprocess the reads, holding one entry per CDR3 protein. The table records 350,000 to 450,000 distinct CDR3 sequences, around 18% of them present only once. The sequencing input was PBMCs. These receptors were obtained from a human donor in good health (CMV status not recorded). Some clones in this sample may be carry-over from other donors' samples.

This clonotype has more than one count but fewer than ten. The chain has TRBV28 and TRBJ2-3; TRBD2 matches 9 bases. CDR3 length: 16 residues. Germline assignment: CDR1 MDHEN and CDR2 SYDVKM. V shed 7 bases and J 2 bases; nucleotides not matched to a gene: 10. CDR3 amino acids: CASTSPSGDFTDTQYF. The DNA for the CDR3 is TGTGCCAGCACCTCTCCTAGCGGGGATTTCACAGATACGCAGTATTTT.

The table lists this clonotype with a few counts. The chain uses TRBV12-3 or TRBV12-4 and TRBJ1-1, with 8 positions matching TRBD1. V was clipped by 6 bases and J by 1 base; unmatched bases: 4. This CDR3 has 14 amino acids. The CDR3 DNA reads as TGTGCCAGCAGGCCCCAGGGGGCGAACACTGAAGCTTTCTTT. Its protein is CASRPQGANTEAFF.

This clonotype was counted a few times. The DNA for the CDR3 is TGTGCCAGCACTAACGAGGCTAATGAGCAGTTCTTC. As protein: CASTNEANEQFF. This chain connects TRBV6-2 or TRBV6-3 to TRBJ2-1; no definite D call. Trimming pared 7 bases from V and 7 bases from J, leaving 11 bases between. Germline CDR1 MNHEY, CDR2 SVGEGT. The CDR3 loop spans 12 amino acids.

This clonotype was observed a handful of times. The chain couples TRBV6-2 or TRBV6-3 to TRBJ2-1; 7 positions match TRBD2. The CDR3 has 15 residues. Per the germline V gene, CDR1 is MNHEY and CDR2 is SVGEGT. J was trimmed by 7 bases and V by 6 bases; bases with no gene match: 12. In DNA form, the CDR3 reads TGTGCCAGCAGCCGCTGGGGCGGGAGTGGGAATGAGCAGTTCTTC. Its translation: CASSRWGGSGNEQFF.

This clonotype was counted a few times. V and J are TRBV19 and TRBJ1-5; the D gene is possibly TRBD1 (5 bases). Germline V gene sequence: CDR1 LNHDA, CDR2 SQIVND (reference sequence). There are 17 residues in the CDR3. V lost 0 bases to trimming and J lost 2 bases, with 14 bases between them. The CDR3 bases are TGTGCCAGTAGTATAGATCGGCGGGACGGGGGCAATCAGCCCCAGCATTTT. It yields the protein CASSIDRRDGGNQPQHF.

This chain's CDR3 is CASSLEGMAGGEAFF. The CDR3 bases are TGCGCCAGCAGCTTGGAAGGGATGGCCGGCGGTGAAGCTTTCTTT. The chain employs TRBV5-1 and TRBJ1-1; D remains unclear. There are 15 residues in the CDR3. Trimming cost V 0 bases and J 7 bases, with 16 bases left between them. Per the germline V gene, CDR1 is SGHRS and CDR2 is YFSETQ.

This clonotype was found a few times. The chain couples TRBV20-1 to TRBJ2-3; 10 nucleotides line up with TRBD1. V trimming: 4 bases; J trimming: 2 bases; junction bases outside the gene matches: 6. The CDR3 length is 15 residues. Germline-derived CDR1 and CDR2 are DFQATT and SNEGSKA (reference sequence). For the CDR3, the DNA is TGCAGTGCTACTGGACAGGGGGTAGTCACAGATACGCAGTATTTT. Its protein is CSATGQGVVTDTQYF.

This clonotype has only one observation. A much more abundant neighbour one base away suggests this may be a read error. V usage is TRBV4-2 and J usage is TRBJ1-1; 8 nucleotides align to TRBD1. CDR1 is LGHNA, CDR2 YNFKEQ, per germline. CDR3 length: 13 amino acids. CDR3 nucleotides: TGTGCCAGCAGTCCGACAGGGGACACTGAAGCTATCTTT. Its translation is CASSPTGDTEAIF.

The rearrangement joins TRBV7-6 to TRBJ2-7, with TRBD1 matching 8 bases. V was clipped by 0 bases and J by 6 bases; unmatched bases: 10. The germline CDR1 and CDR2 sequences are SGHVS and FNYEAQ. This CDR3 region has 16 residues. The DNA for the CDR3 is TGTGCCAGCAGCTTAGCGTCGTCGCGCAGGGGGCTCGAGCAGTACTTC. It specifies CASSLASSRRGLEQYF.

The chain combines TRBV10-3 with TRBJ2-5; TRBD2 aligns across 7 bases. V was pared by 6 bases and J by 1 base, with 8 bases of the junction left unmatched. This CDR3 has 15 residues. Germline lookup yields CDR1 ENHRY and CDR2 SYGVKD. CDR3 amino acids: CAIRRGAGLQETQYF. The DNA for the CDR3 is TGTGCCATCAGGCGAGGAGCGGGGCTCCAAGAGACCCAGTACTTC.

This clonotype has a count of ten or more. V is TRBV27 and J is TRBJ1-6; D is uncertain. Germline CDR1 and CDR2: MNHEY and SMNVEV (reference sequence). V lost 2 bases, J lost 0 bases, and 11 bases lay in between. The CDR3 runs 17 residues. CDR3 sequence reads: CASSLRAIGSYNSPLHF. CDR3 nucleotides: TGTGCCAGCAGTTTACGGGCCATAGGCTCCTATAATTCACCCCTCCACTTT.

With respect to this clonotype: At one end, the junction sequence differs from germline, possibly due to a read error. V and J are TRBV28 and TRBJ2-1; unclear D gene. CDR3 size: 11 residues. The germline V gene encodes CDR1 MDHEN and CDR2 SYDVKM. CDR3 amino acids: CASSYYNERFF. CDR3 in DNA: TGTGCCAGCAGCTATTACAATGAGCGGTTCTTC. Full variable domain (outside the CDR3, taken from reference TRBV28 and TRBJ2-1): DVKVTQSSRYLVKRTGEKVFLECVQDMDHENMFWYRQDPGLGLRLIYFSYDVKMKEKGDIPEGYSVSREKKERFSLILESASTNQTSMYLCASSYYNERFFGPGTRLTVL.

This clonotype came up a few times. The chain couples TRBV5-1 to TRBJ2-1; D is uncertain. The germline CDR1 and CDR2 sequences are SGHRS and YFSETQ. The CDR3 consists of 14 residues. V was cut by 4 bases and J by 4 bases, with 12 bases left in between. CDR3: CASSLPLLYNEQFF. The CDR3 nucleotides read TGCGCCAGCAGCCTCCCACTACTATACAATGAGCAGTTCTTC.

This rearrangement joins TRBV20-1 to TRBJ2-7; maybe TRBD1 (5 bases). Trimming pared 0 bases from V and 6 bases from J, leaving 18 bases between. The length of the CDR3 is 15 residues. Looked up from germline, CDR1 is DFQATT and CDR2 is SNEGSKA (reference sequence). CDR3 sequence: CSARDLDRIHGEQYF. CDR3 DNA: TGCAGTGCTAGAGATCTCGACAGAATCCACGGCGAGCAGTACTTC.

There are many counts of this clonotype. This chain connects TRBV11-2 to TRBJ2-7, with 8 bases lining up with TRBD2. Germline CDR1 reads SGHAT; CDR2 reads FQNNGV. This CDR3 has 15 amino acids. The V and J ends lost 4 bases and 4 bases, in that order; junction bases with no gene match: 9. The CDR3 bases are TGTGCCAGCAGCTCAGTAGCGGGAACTCGGTACGAGCAGTACTTC. It specifies CASSSVAGTRYEQYF.

The J gene is TRBJ2-1, the V gene TRBV23-1, with D perhaps TRBD2 (5 bases). TRBV23-1 is identified as an open reading frame with a role that is uncertain. The CDR3 consists of 15 residues. V was clipped by 8 bases and J by 6 bases, with 20 bases between them. The CDR3 DNA is TGCGCCAGCCCACGGTGGGTTGTGAGGGCCAATGAGCAGTTCTTC. The encoded protein is CASPRWVVRANEQFF.

This clonotype was counted many times. The chain carries TRBV7-2 and TRBJ2-3; D remains unclear. The V gene lost 0 bases and the J gene lost 2 bases, with 6 bases spanning the gap. There are 14 residues in the CDR3. Germline CDR1 SGHTA, CDR2 FQGNSA. CDR3 amino acids: CASSLAGTTDTQYF. CDR3 DNA sequence: TGTGCCAGCAGCTTAGCGGGCACCACAGATACGCAGTATTTT.

This clonotype was detected a few times. The chain is built from TRBV4-2 and TRBJ2-1; D is undetermined. Germline V gene sequence: CDR1 LGHNA, CDR2 YNFKEQ. V lost 0 bases to trimming and J lost 4 bases, with 7 bases between them. This CDR3 is 14 amino acids long. In DNA form, the CDR3 reads TGTGCCAGCAGCCAAGATTTGACGTACAATGAGCAGTTCTTC. Amino acids: CASSQDLTYNEQFF.

This clonotype was picked up many times. The chain recombines TRBV7-2 with TRBJ1-1, with a tentative D call TRBD1 (5 bases). The CDR3 runs 13 residues. V was shortened by 3 bases and J by 9 bases, with 14 bases between the two germline ends. Germline values: CDR1 SGHTA, CDR2 FQGNSA. Here the CDR3 DNA reads TGTGCCAGCAGCTTTAATGACAGAAGAAAAGCTTTCTTT. Its translation: CASSFNDRRKAFF.

This clonotype was found many times. J is TRBJ2-2 and V is TRBV7-6; the match to TRBD2 covers 8 bases. J lost 5 bases, V lost 10 bases, and 6 bases had no gene match. There are 13 residues in the CDR3. Germline CDR1 and CDR2: SGHVS and FNYEAQ. Here the CDR3 reads CATRAGETGELFF. CDR3 nucleotides: TGTGCCACCCGAGCGGGAGAAACCGGGGAGCTGTTTTTT.

The chain has TRBV6-1 and TRBJ2-2; TRBD1 might be the D (6 bases). CDR1 is MNHNS, CDR2 SASEGT, per germline. Trimming took off 5 bases at V and 3 bases at J, with 10 bases between the two ends. The CDR3 runs 14 residues. CDR3 nucleotide sequence: TGTGCCAGCAGTTCCAGGGGATACACCGGGGAGCTGTTTTTT. Protein product: CASSSRGYTGELFF.

The chain couples TRBV19 to TRBJ2-5, with TRBD2 matching over 8 bases. CDR3 size: 14 residues. Germline assignment: CDR1 LNHDA and CDR2 SQIVND (reference sequence). The trim removed 7 bases at V and 2 bases at J, leaving 6 bases unmatched. This CDR3 is CASNNGGVQETQYF. In nucleotides, the CDR3 is TGTGCCAGTAATAACGGGGGGGTTCAAGAGACCCAGTACTTC.